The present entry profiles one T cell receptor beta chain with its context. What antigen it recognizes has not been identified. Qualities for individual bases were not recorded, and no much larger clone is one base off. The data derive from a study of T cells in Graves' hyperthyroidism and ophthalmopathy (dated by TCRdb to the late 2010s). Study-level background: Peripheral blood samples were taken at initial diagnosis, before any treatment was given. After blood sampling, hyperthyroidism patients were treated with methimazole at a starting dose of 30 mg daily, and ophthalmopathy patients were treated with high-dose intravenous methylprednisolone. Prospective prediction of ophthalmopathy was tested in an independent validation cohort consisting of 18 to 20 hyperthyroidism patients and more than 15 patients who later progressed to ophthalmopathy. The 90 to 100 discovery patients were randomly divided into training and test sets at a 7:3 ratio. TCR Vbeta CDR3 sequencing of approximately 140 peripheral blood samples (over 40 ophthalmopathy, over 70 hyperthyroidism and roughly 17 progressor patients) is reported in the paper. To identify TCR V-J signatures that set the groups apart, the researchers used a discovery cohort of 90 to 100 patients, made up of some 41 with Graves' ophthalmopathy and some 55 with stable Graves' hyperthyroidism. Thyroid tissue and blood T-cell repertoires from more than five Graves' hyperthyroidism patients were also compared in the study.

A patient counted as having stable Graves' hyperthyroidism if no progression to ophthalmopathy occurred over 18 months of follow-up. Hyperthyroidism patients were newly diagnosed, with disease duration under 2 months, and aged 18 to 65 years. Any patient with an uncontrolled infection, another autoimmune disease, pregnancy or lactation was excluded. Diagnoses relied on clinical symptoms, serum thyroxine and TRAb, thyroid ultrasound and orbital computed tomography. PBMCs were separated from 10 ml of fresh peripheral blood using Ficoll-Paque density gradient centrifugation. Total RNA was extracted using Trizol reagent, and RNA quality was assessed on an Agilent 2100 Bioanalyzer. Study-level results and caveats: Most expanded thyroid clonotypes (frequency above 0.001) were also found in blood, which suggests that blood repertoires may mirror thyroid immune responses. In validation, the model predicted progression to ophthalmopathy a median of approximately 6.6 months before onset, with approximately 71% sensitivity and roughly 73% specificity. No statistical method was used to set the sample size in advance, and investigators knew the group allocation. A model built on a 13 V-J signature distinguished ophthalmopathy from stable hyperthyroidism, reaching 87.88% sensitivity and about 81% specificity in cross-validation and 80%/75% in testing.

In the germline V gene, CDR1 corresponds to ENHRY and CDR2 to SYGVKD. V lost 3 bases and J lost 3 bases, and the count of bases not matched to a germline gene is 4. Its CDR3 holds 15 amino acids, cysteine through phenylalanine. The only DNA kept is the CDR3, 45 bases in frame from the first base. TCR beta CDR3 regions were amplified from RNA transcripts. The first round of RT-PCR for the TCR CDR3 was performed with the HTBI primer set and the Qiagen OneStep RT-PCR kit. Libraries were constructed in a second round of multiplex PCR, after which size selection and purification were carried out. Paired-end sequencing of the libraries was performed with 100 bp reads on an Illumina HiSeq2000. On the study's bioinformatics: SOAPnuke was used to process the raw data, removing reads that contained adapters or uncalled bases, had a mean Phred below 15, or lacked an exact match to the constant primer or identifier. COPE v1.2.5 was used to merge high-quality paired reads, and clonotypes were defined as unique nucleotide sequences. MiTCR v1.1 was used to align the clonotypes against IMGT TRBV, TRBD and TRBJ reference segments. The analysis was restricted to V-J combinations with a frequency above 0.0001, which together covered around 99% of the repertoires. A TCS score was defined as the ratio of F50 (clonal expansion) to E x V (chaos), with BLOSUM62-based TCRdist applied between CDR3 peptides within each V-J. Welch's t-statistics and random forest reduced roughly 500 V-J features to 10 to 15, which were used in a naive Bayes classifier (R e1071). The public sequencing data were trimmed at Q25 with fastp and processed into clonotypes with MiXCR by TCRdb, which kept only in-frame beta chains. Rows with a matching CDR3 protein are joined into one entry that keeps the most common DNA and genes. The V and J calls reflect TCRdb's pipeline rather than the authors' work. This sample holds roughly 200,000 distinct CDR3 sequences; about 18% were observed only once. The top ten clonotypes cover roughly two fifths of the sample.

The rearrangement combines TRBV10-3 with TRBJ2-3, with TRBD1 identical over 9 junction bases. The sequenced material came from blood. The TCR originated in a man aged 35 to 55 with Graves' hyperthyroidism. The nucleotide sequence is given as TGTGCCATCAGTGATAAGGACAGGGGAACAGATACGCAGTATTTT. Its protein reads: CAISDKDRGTDTQYF.